These T cell receptor beta chains were read from a single sample in a study of blood T cell repertoires in COVID-19. Sequenced by immunoSEQ multiplex PCR; TCRdb stores in-frame clones only, minus some. Among roughly 150,000 clones, around 88% were seen once, and the ten largest hold 5%. Input material: peripheral blood. These receptors all come from a human donor in a cohort sampled during active COVID-19. The CDR3 runs from the conserved cysteine through the conserved F or W. D genes are given only for firm matches. Clone size is not always given. Where it is, it says once, few, many or a class for expanded clones.

j_gene,d_gene,v_gene,abundance,CDR3aa,CDR3nt
TRBJ1-2,.,TRBV28,.,CASSQTEHYGYTF,TGTGCCAGCAGCCAGACAGAACACTATGGCTACACCTTC
TRBJ1-6,.,TRBV7-8,once,CASSYRPDSSNSPLHF,TGTGCCAGCAGCTACCGCCCCGACAGTTCAAATTCACCCCTCCACTTT
TRBJ1-2,TRBD1,TRBV2,.,CASRAGQGVRGYGYTF,TGTGCCAGCAGGGCGGGACAGGGAGTGAGGGGCTATGGCTACACCTTC
TRBJ2-2,TRBD2,TRBV10-2,.,CASSPTSGNTGELFF,TGCGCCAGCAGTCCGACTAGCGGAAACACCGGGGAGCTGTTTTTT
TRBJ2-4,.,TRBV5-4,.,CASSLEGVRGNIQYF,TGTGCCAGCAGCTTGGAAGGGGTTCGGGGGAACATTCAGTACTTC
TRBJ2-3,TRBD1,TRBV29-1,once,CSVGGGVDTQYF,TGCAGCGTTGGAGGGGGCGTTGATACGCAGTATTTT
TRBJ2-5,.,TRBV29-1,.,CSWSGGTVETQYF,TGCAGCTGGTCAGGGGGGACGGTCGAGACCCAGTACTTC
TRBJ1-2,.,TRBV6-2/TRBV6-3,few,CASSPPLRRGNYGYTF,TGTGCCAGCAGTCCCCCTTTGAGGCGGGGAAACTATGGCTACACCTTC
TRBJ2-3,.,TRBV9,.,CASSVATHTDTQYF,TGTGCCAGCAGCGTAGCTACCCACACAGATACGCAGTATTTT
TRBJ1-5,.,TRBV19,.,CASSLNRNQPQHF,TGTGCCAGTAGCTTGAACAGAAATCAGCCCCAGCATTTT
TRBJ2-2,TRBD2,TRBV15,.,CATSSSGGANTGELFF,TGTGCCACCAGCAGTAGCGGGGGGGCGAACACCGGGGAGCTGTTTTTT
TRBJ2-3,.,TRBV28,.,CASRGSGSGGTDTQYF,TGTGCCAGCAGGGGTAGCGGGTCAGGGGGCACAGATACGCAGTATTTT
TRBJ2-4,TRBD1,TRBV7-9,.,CASSLVEGQAKNIQYF,TGTGCCAGCAGCTTAGTCGAGGGACAGGCCAAAAACATTCAGTACTTC
TRBJ1-2,TRBD1,TRBV27,.,CASRVPHTGGYGYTF,TGTGCCAGCAGAGTGCCCCATACAGGGGGATATGGCTACACCTTC
TRBJ2-1,.,TRBV3-1/TRBV3-2,.,CASSQKPRLTNNEQFF,TGTGCCAGCAGCCAAAAACCCCGACTAACTAACAATGAGCAGTTCTTC
TRBJ2-1,.,TRBV19,.,CASSTTGYNEQFF,TGTGCCAGTAGTACGACTGGATACAATGAGCAGTTCTTC
TRBJ2-3,.,TRBV28,.,CASSLPTGLDTQYF,TGTGCCAGCAGTTTACCTACAGGGTTAGATACGCAGTATTTT
TRBJ2-1,TRBD2,TRBV5-8,.,CASSLGLAGLYNEQFF,TGTGCCAGCAGCCTTGGACTAGCGGGCCTATACAATGAGCAGTTCTTC
TRBJ2-5,.,TRBV7-9,once,CASSLLVQETQYF,TGTGCCAGCAGCTTACTAGTACAAGAGACCCAGTACTTC
TRBJ1-1,TRBD1,TRBV15,once,CATSSPTGGAGTEAFF,TGTGCCACCAGCAGTCCGACAGGGGGCGCGGGCACTGAAGCTTTCTTT
TRBJ2-1,TRBD2,TRBV18,.,CASSPLGLAGGPTARNEQFF,TGTGCCAGCTCACCCCTGGGACTAGCGGGGGGCCCCACCGCGAGGAATGAGCAGTTCTTC
TRBJ2-3,.,TRBV7-9,.,CASSSSSGTDTQYF,TGTGCCAGCAGCTCTTCGTCCGGCACAGATACGCAGTATTTT
TRBJ1-2,.,TRBV4-3,.,CASSQGGANYGYTF,TGCGCCAGCAGCCAAGGGGGGGCTAACTATGGCTACACCTTC
TRBJ2-1,TRBD2,TRBV19,.,CASSMPAGGPLNEQFF,TGTGCCAGTAGTATGCCGGCGGGAGGGCCCCTGAATGAGCAGTTCTTC
TRBJ1-2,.,TRBV18,few,CASSSTNYGYTF,TGTGCCAGCTCGAGTACTAACTATGGCTACACCTTC
TRBJ1-2,.,TRBV9,.,CASGSGGGDGYTF,TGTGCCAGCGGCTCTGGTGGGGGCGATGGCTACACCTTC
TRBJ1-1,TRBD1,TRBV6-5,.,CASRLDRARFEAFF,TGTGCCAGCAGACTCGACAGGGCAAGATTTGAAGCTTTCTTT
TRBJ2-1,.,TRBV30,.,CAWSVTNEQFF,TGTGCCTGGAGTGTAACTAATGAGCAGTTCTTC
TRBJ2-5,.,TRBV29-1,.,CSVERAPQETQYF,TGCAGCGTTGAGCGGGCTCCTCAAGAGACCCAGTACTTC